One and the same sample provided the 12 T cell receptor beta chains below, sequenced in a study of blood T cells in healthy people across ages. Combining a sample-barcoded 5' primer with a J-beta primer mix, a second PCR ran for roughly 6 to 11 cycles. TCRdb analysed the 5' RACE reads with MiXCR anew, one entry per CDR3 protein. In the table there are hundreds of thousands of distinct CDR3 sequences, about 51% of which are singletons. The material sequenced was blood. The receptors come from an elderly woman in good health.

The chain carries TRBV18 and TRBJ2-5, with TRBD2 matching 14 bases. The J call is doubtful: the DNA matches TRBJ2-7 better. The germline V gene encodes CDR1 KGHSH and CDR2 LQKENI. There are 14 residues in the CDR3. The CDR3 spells CASSGLAGVNEQYF. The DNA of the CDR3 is TGTGCCAGCTCGGGACTAGCGGGAGTAAACGAGCAGTACTTC.

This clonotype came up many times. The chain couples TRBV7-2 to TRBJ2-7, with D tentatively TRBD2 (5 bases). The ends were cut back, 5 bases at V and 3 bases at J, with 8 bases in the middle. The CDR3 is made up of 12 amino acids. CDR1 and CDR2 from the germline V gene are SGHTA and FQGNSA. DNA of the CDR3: TGTGCCAGCAGCCCTAGCTTCTACGAGCAGTACTTC. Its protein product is CASSPSFYEQYF.

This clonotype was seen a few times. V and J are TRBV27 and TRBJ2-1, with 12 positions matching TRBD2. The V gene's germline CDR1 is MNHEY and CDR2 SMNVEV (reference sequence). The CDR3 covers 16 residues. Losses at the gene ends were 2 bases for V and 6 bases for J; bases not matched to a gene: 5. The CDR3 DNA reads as TGTGCCAGCAGTTTAATTGGACTAGCGGGAAGCAATGAGCAGTTCTTC. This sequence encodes CASSLIGLAGSNEQFF.

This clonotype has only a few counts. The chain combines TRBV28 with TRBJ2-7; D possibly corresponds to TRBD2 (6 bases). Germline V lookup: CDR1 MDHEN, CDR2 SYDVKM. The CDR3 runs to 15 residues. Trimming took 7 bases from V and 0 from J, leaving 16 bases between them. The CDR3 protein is CASIPGGLVSYEQYF. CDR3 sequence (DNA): TGTGCCAGCATCCCCGGAGGGCTTGTCTCCTACGAGCAGTACTTC.

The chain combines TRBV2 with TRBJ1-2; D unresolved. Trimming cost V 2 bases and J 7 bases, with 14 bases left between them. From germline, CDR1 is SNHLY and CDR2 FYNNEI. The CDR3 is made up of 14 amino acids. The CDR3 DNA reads TGTGCCAGCAGTGAACGAGCACAGTCTTCTGGCTACACCTTC. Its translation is CASSERAQSSGYTF.

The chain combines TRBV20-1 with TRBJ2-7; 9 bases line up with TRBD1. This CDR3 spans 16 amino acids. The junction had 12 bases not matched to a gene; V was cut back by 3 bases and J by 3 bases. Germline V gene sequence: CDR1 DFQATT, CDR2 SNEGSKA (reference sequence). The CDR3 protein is CSASVPQGAHVYEQYF. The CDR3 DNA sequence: TGCAGTGCTAGCGTCCCACAGGGGGCCCATGTCTACGAGCAGTACTTC.

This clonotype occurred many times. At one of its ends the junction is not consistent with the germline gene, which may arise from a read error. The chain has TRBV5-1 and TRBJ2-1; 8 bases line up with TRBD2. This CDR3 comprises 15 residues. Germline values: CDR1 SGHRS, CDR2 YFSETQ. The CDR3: CASSLGLAAYNEQFF. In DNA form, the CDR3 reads TGTGCCAGCAGCCTCGGACTAGCAGCTTACAATGAGCAGTTCTTC.

CDR3 amino acids: CASSLEGLGGQNEQFF. CDR3 nucleotide sequence: TGTGCCAGCAGCTTGGAAGGGTTAGGTGGCCAGAATGAGCAGTTCTTC. V is TRBV5-5 and J is TRBJ2-1; D is unclear. The V end lost 0 bases, the J end lost 7 bases, and 17 bases lay between the germline ends. This CDR3 has 16 residues. Germline lookup yields CDR1 SGHKS and CDR2 YYEKEE (reference sequence). Filled out from reference TRBV5-5 and TRBJ2-1, the complete variable domain reads DAGVTQSPTHLIKTRGQQVTLRCSPISGHKSVSWYQQVLGQGPQFIFQYYEKEERGRGNFPDRFSARQFPNYSSELNVNALLLGDSALYLCASSLEGLGGQNEQFFGPGTRLTVL.

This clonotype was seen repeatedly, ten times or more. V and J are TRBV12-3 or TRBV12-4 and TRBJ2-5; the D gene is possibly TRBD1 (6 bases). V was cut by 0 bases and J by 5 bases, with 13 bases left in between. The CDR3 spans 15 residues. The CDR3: CASSLAALQGETQYF. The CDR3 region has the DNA TGTGCCAGCAGTTTAGCGGCATTACAGGGTGAGACCCAGTACTTC.

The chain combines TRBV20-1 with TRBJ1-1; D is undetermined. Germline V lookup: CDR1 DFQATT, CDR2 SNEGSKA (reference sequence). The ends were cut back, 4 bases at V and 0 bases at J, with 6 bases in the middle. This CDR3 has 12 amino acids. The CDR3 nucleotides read TGCAGTGCTAAAGGCATGAACACTGAAGCTTTCTTT. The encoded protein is CSAKGMNTEAFF.

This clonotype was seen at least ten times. This CDR3 reads CASSLGEREYNEQFF. The CDR3 region has the DNA TGTGCCAGCTCCCTGGGGGAGCGGGAGTACAATGAGCAGTTCTTC. The chain carries TRBV21-1 and TRBJ2-1; the table's D call of TRBD2 was not tested on the DNA. TRBV21-1 represents a pseudogene. The CDR3 contains 15 residues.

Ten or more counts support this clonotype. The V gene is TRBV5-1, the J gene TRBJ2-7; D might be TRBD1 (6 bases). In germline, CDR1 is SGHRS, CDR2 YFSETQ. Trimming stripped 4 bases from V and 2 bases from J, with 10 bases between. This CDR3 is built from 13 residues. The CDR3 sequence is CASSPRDTYEQYF. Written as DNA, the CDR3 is TGCGCCAGCAGCCCTCGGGACACCTACGAGCAGTACTTC. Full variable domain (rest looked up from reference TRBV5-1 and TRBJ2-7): KAGVTQTPRYLIKTRGQQVTLSCSPISGHRSVSWYQQTPGQGLQFLFEYFSETQRNKGNFPGRFSGRQFSNSRSEMNVSTLELGDSALYLCASSPRDTYEQYFGPGTRLTVT.